This TCR beta chain came from a study of blood T cell repertoires in COVID-19. Authors' methods: How many nucleated cells were present was estimated from reference gene primer amplification. Clones were read by immunoSEQ multiplex PCR, and TCRdb kept only the in-frame ones, dropping some. V, J and clone size reflect that table, while D and trimming were determined from the DNA. The repertoire holds some 340,000 clones, with about 89% as singletons. The CDR3 totals 15 residues. The V segment lost 4 bases and the J segment 2 bases; nucleotides outside the gene matches: 6. Germline V gene lookup returns CDR1 SGHNT and CDR2 YYREEE (reference sequence). Recovered status in Cohort 3 required two negative PCRs, clearance, or symptom resolution.

The chain links TRBV5-4 to TRBJ2-7; 10 positions match TRBD2. The receptor was derived from a woman in her 30s who had recovered from COVID-19. The sample consisted of PBMCs or T cells enriched from blood (not recorded which). CDR3 DNA: TGTGCCAGCAGCGGCCAAGCGGGGGGGACCTACGAGCAGTACTTC. This encodes CASSGQAGGTYEQYF. Combining the CDR3 with reference TRBV5-4 and TRBJ2-7 gives the whole variable domain ETGVTQSPTHLIKTRGQQVTLRCSSQSGHNTVSWYQQALGQGPQFIFQYYREEENGRGNFPPRFSGLQFPNYSSELNVNALELDDSALYLCASSGQAGGTYEQYFGPGTRLTVT.